This T cell receptor (beta chain) derives from a study of cytomegalovirus exposure and HLA in healthy donors. General observations from the study: Confirmation in vitro established that a few CMV-associated chains were specific for CMV antigens. Usually a TCR sequence was rare, but some public TCRs were found in many donors.

Produced via immunoSEQ multiplex PCR; TCRdb's table is partial and in-frame only. This table holds more than 95,000 clones, approximately 92% found once. The CDR3 totals 13 residues. Germline values: CDR1 KGHSH, CDR2 LQKENI. Trimming stripped 3 bases from V and 7 bases from J, with 10 bases between. A word on this clone: Antigen unknown.

This sequence joins TRBV18 and TRBJ2-1, with D unclear. This TCR derives from a woman aged 18-30 years in good health and CMV-seronegative. The sample taken for sequencing was PBMCs. The DNA of the CDR3 is TGTGCCAGCTCACCTTTTCCCTCTAATGAGCAGTTCTTC. Its translation: CASSPFPSNEQFF. The variable domain in full, with the rest retrieved from reference TRBV18 and TRBJ2-1, is NAGVMQNPRHLVRRRGQEARLRCSPMKGHSHVYWYRQLPEEGLKFMVYLQKENIIDESGMPKERFSAEFPKEGPSILRIQQVVRGDSAAYFCASSPFPSNEQFFGPGTRLTVL.